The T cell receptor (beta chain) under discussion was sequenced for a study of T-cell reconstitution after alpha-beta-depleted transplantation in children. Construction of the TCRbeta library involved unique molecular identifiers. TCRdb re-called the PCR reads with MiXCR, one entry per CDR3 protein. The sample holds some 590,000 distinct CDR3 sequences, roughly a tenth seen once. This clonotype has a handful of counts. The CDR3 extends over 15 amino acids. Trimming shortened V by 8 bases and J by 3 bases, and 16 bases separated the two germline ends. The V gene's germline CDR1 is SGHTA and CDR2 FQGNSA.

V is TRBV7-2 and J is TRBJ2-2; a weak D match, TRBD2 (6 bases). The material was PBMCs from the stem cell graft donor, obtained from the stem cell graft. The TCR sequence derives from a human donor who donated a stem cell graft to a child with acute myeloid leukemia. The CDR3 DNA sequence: TGTGCCAGCGCTACCTCCGGGACTTACACCGGGGAGCTGTTTTTT. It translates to CASATSGTYTGELFF. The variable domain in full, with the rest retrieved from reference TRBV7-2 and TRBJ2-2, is GAGVSQSPSNKVTEKGKDVELRCDPISGHTALYWYRQSLGQGLEFLIYFQGNSAPDKSGLPSDRFSAERTGGSVSTLTIQRTQQEDSAVYLCASATSGTYTGELFFGEGSRLTVL.